What follows describes a single T cell receptor (beta chain). Profiling relied on immunoSEQ multiplex PCR, and the TCRdb table lists in-frame clones only, not all of them. Here the sample spans tens of thousands of clones, about 90% being singletons. The CDR3 has 14 amino acids. Germline values: CDR1 SGDLS, CDR2 YYNGEE. Trimming left V 3 bases short and J 7 bases short, with 11 bases between. These data originate in a study of T cell changes during pregnancy in multiple sclerosis. The specimen comprised CD4+ T cells from peripheral blood mononuclear cells, sampled in the second trimester of pregnancy. The chain combines TRBV9 with TRBJ1-6; TRBD1 is a possible D gene (5 bases). The sequence derives from a female donor in good health, enrolled as a control in a pregnancy study. The DNA of the CDR3 is TGTGCCAGCAGCGGGGGCCAATTGAATTCACCCCTCCACTTT. It codes for CASSGGQLNSPLHF.